Given below is one T cell receptor (beta chain) in context. This sample is part of a study of shared clonotypes between healthy human individuals. Sequencing was performed with immunoSEQ multiplex PCR; in TCRdb, only in-frame clones are kept and a portion is missing. This sample yields more than 2,000,000 clones, of which just over 90% are seen a single time; roughly 0.14% belongs to the top ten. The CDR3 contains 18 residues. Germline V gives CDR1 MNHGY, CDR2 SAAAGT. The junction had 16 bases not matched to a gene; V was cut back by 7 bases and J by 1 base. This receptor was identified in a man aged 18-30 years in good health. The V gene is TRBV6-8, the J gene TRBJ2-3; 8 positions agree with TRBD2. Sample: naive CD4+ T cells sorted from blood. Subset meaning: CD45RA+ positively selected. The CDR3 is CASTSGPEEGLGTDTQYF. The CDR3 nucleotides are TGTGCCAGCACCTCGGGGCCAGAGGAGGGACTAGGCACAGATACGCAGTATTTT.